Following are 4 T cell receptor beta chains from one sample sequenced in a study of radiation and T cells in renal cell carcinoma. Sample time point: blood 4 weeks post-SBRT, at nephrectomy. Treatment in this sample: 15 Gy SBRT to primary tumor, nephrectomy 4 weeks later. The protocol was immunoSEQ multiplex PCR, while the TCRdb copy is restricted to in-frame clones and leaves out a portion. The table shows approximately 86,000 clones, with 85% occurring only once. Here the sequenced sample was blood, taken from a patient whose treatment included radiotherapy and nephrectomy. The receptors shown here come from a man aged 50-59 years with renal cell carcinoma.

The V and J genes are TRBV27 and TRBJ1-1; D unresolved. V was shortened by 7 bases and J by 8 bases, with 8 bases between the two germline ends. There are 10 residues in the CDR3. Germline CDR1 and CDR2: MNHEY and SMNVEV (reference sequence). CDR3 in DNA: TGTGCCAGCATAGGCGGGGAAGCTTTCTTT. It translates to CASIGGEAFF.

The gene calls are TRBV6-5 and TRBJ2-3; D is possibly TRBD1 (5 bases). V lost 2 bases to trimming and J lost 2 bases, with 8 bases between them. Per germline, CDR1 MNHEY and CDR2 SVGAGI. The CDR3 has 14 residues. The CDR3 reads CASSYRGDTDTQYF. CDR3 sequence (DNA): TGTGCCAGCAGTTACAGGGGCGACACAGATACGCAGTATTTT.

The chain combines TRBV5-4 with TRBJ2-5; 10 positions agree with TRBD2. This CDR3 has 15 residues. The junction had 7 bases not matched to a gene; V was cut back by 3 bases and J by 5 bases. CDR1 and CDR2 from the germline V gene are SGHNT and YYREEE (reference sequence). CDR3 in amino acids: CASSSQREGVETQYF. As DNA, the CDR3 is TGTGCCAGCAGCTCGCAGCGGGAGGGGGTGGAGACCCAGTACTTC.

This clone showed up just once. This chain links TRBV18 with TRBJ1-1; D not certain. The CDR3 consists of 15 residues. V lost 6 bases to trimming and J lost 1 base, with 15 bases between them. CDR1 is KGHSH, CDR2 LQKENI, per germline. CDR3 sequence (DNA): TGTGCCAGCTCCCCCAGTCTACGCGGGAACACTGAAGCTTTCTTT. This translates into CASSPSLRGNTEAFF.